This T cell receptor beta chain was recovered during a study of preoperative IRX-2 immunotherapy in early breast cancer. Generated by immunoSEQ multiplex PCR, the TCRdb table keeps only in-frame clones and is missing some. This sample yields about 3,700 clones, of which approximately 67% are seen a single time; roughly 12% belongs to the top ten. Stated treatment: preoperative locoregional IRX-2 cytokine immunotherapy. Patients received preoperative, locoregional IRX-2 cytokine immunotherapy in a phase Ib study. Source: tumor tissue, taken after IRX-2 immunotherapy. The source is a human donor with breast cancer.

This chain's CDR3 is CASSLAPGGLNQPQHF. The CDR3 DNA reads as TGTGCCAGCAGCTTGGCCCCGGGGGGGCTGAATCAGCCCCAGCATTTT. The chain recombines TRBV7-1 with TRBJ1-5; possibly TRBD1 for D (6 bases). TRBV7-1 is assigned to the ORF class and has an uncertain function. Trimming removed 4 bases from V and 4 bases from J, with 17 bases in between. This CDR3 has 16 amino acids.